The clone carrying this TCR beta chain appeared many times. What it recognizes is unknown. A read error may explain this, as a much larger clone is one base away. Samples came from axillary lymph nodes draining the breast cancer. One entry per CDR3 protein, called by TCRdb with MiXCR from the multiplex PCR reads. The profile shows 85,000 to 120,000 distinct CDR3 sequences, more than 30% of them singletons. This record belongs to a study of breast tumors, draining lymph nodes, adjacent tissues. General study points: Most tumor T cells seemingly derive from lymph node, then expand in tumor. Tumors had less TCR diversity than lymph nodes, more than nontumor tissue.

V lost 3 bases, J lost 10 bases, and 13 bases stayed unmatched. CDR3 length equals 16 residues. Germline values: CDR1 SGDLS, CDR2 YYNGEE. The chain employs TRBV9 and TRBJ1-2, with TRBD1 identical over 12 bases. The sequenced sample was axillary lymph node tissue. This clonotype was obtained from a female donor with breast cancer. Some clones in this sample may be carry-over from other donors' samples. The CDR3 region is CASSASGTGGRRAYTF. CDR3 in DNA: TGTGCCAGCAGCGCGTCAGGGACAGGGGGCAGAAGGGCCTACACCTTC.